This entry lists 25 T cell receptor beta chains sequenced from one sample in a study of T cell changes during pregnancy in multiple sclerosis. The table came from immunoSEQ multiplex PCR; TCRdb's copy has only in-frame clones and leaves some out. Among under 30,000 clones listed, under 95% were seen once. This specimen was CD8+ T cells from peripheral blood mononuclear cells, taken in the third trimester of pregnancy. Source of these receptors: a female donor in good health, enrolled as a control in a pregnancy study.

As DNA, the CDR3 is TGTGCCAGCAGCTCAACAGAGGGCAGCTATGGCTACACCTTC. This gives the protein CASSSTEGSYGYTF. The chain links TRBV4-2 to TRBJ1-2; D not resolved. CDR3 size: 14 residues. V shed 5 bases and J shed 4 bases, with 14 bases lying between them. CDR1 is LGHNA, CDR2 YNFKEQ, per germline.

The rearrangement uses TRBV28 and TRBJ2-7; 11 positions agree with TRBD2. Trimming took 4 bases from V and 3 from J; bases not matched to a gene: 2. Per germline, CDR1 MDHEN and CDR2 SYDVKM. There are 14 residues in the CDR3. The CDR3 nucleotides read TGTGCCAGCAGTTATAGCGGGAGGGACTACGAGCAGTACTTC. Protein: CASSYSGRDYEQYF.

This chain connects TRBV2 to TRBJ2-7; possible D gene TRBD2, 6 bases. CDR3 length equals 15 residues. Germline CDR1 is SNHLY and CDR2 is FYNNEI. V was cut by 5 bases and J by 2 bases, with 16 bases left in between. CDR3 residues: CASSTSRGSPYEQYF. The CDR3 bases are TGTGCCAGCAGTACCTCCCGGGGGTCCCCCTACGAGCAGTACTTC. The variable domain in full, completed from reference TRBV2 and TRBJ2-7, reads EPEVTQTPSHQVTQMGQEVILRCVPISNHLYFYWYRQILGQKVEFLVSFYNNEISEKSEIFDDQFSVERPDGSNFTLKIRSTKLEDSAMYFCASSTSRGSPYEQYFGPGTRLTVT.

Here the CDR3 reads CASSLVRPGTGGEKLFF. For the CDR3, the DNA is TGTGCCAGCAGCTTAGTCCGCCCCGGGACAGGGGGTGAAAAACTGTTTTTT. V and J are TRBV7-6 and TRBJ1-4, with TRBD1 matching over 11 bases. The CDR3 covers 17 residues. Germline CDR1 SGHVS, CDR2 FNYEAQ. Trimming at V came to 1 base and at J to 7 bases, leaving 8 bases not matched to a gene.

The rearrangement links TRBV2 to TRBJ2-7, with TRBD2 identical over 8 bases. The CDR3 contains 15 residues. V was clipped by 1 base and J by 3 bases; unmatched bases: 5. Germline CDR1 is SNHLY and CDR2 is FYNNEI. In DNA form, the CDR3 reads TGTGCCAGCAGTGAAGGGACTAGCCAGGGCTACGAGCAGTACTTC. This encodes CASSEGTSQGYEQYF.

The rearrangement links TRBV7-9 to TRBJ2-1; D may be TRBD1 (6 bases). Trimming removed 1 base at V and 0 bases at J, with 10 bases between. This CDR3 contains 16 residues. Germline values: CDR1 SEHNR, CDR2 FQNEAQ (reference sequence). CDR3 in DNA: TGTGCCAGCAGCTTAGGTCTCAGGGGCTCCTACAATGAGCAGTTCTTC. This codes for CASSLGLRGSYNEQFF. Using reference TRBV7-9 and TRBJ2-1 for the parts outside the CDR3, the full variable domain is DTGVSQNPRHKITKRGQNVTFRCDPISEHNRLYWYRQTLGQGPEFLTYFQNEAQLEKSRLLSDRFSAERPKGSFSTLEIQRTEQGDSAMYLCASSLGLRGSYNEQFFGPGTRLTVL.

V gene TRBV6-4 combines with J gene TRBJ2-3, with 9 bases identical to TRBD2. The germline V gene encodes CDR1 MRHNA and CDR2 SNTAGT. This CDR3 contains 18 residues. Trimming cost V 0 bases and J 3 bases; bases outside gene matches: 10. The CDR3 is CASSDSSQTSGGTDTQYF. The CDR3, as DNA: TGTGCCAGCAGTGACTCCTCCCAGACTAGCGGTGGGACAGATACGCAGTATTTT.

Only a few counts were recorded for this clone. V gene TRBV19 combines with J gene TRBJ2-7; TRBD1 matches at 7 bases. Germline CDR1 reads LNHDA; CDR2 reads SQIVND (reference sequence). After removal of 6 bases from V and 4 bases from J, the junction contained 3 bases not matched to a gene. The CDR3 runs 12 residues. The CDR3 DNA follows: TGTGCCAGTAGCCCGACAGGGTACGAGCAGTACTTC. Translating it yields CASSPTGYEQYF.

J is TRBJ2-3 and V is TRBV27; 8 nucleotides line up with TRBD1. Germline CDR1 MNHEY, CDR2 SMNVEV (reference sequence). The trim removed 6 bases at V and 2 bases at J, leaving 10 bases unmatched. The CDR3 sequence is 16 residues long. CDR3: CASSSQGARLTDTQYF. The CDR3 bases are TGTGCCAGCAGCTCTCAGGGGGCGCGTCTCACAGATACGCAGTATTTT.

The CDR3 bases are TGTGCCTGGACCATCGGGGGACAGAGCACAGATACGCAGTATTTT. Its translation: CAWTIGGQSTDTQYF. This chain links TRBV30 with TRBJ2-3; maybe TRBD1 (7 bases). V shed 4 bases and J shed 0 bases, with 14 bases lying between them. The CDR3 runs to 15 residues. Looked up from germline, CDR1 is GTSNPN and CDR2 is SVGIG (reference sequence).

This clone was seen only a few times. The rearrangement uses TRBV28 and TRBJ1-1, with 7 bases aligning to TRBD1. With V trimmed by 5 bases and J by 2 bases, 8 bases remained unmatched. Germline V CDR1 and CDR2: MDHEN, SYDVKM. The CDR3 totals 15 residues. CDR3 loop: CASSMRRTGNTEAFF. CDR3 nucleotide sequence: TGTGCCAGCAGTATGCGCCGGACAGGAAACACTGAAGCTTTCTTT.

The chain carries TRBV4-2 and TRBJ2-7; 11 bases line up with TRBD2. Germline V CDR1 and CDR2: LGHNA, YNFKEQ. V shed 5 bases and J 2 bases; nucleotides not matched to a gene: 2. The CDR3 loop spans 14 amino acids. CDR3 nucleotide sequence: TGTGCCAGCAGCGAACTAGCGGGGGCCTACGAGCAGTACTTC. It encodes CASSELAGAYEQYF.

The rearrangement links TRBV6-1 to TRBJ2-7, with D perhaps matching TRBD1 (5 bases). V lost 5 bases and J 0 bases, leaving 8 bases between the germline ends. The germline V gene has CDR1 MNHNS and CDR2 SASEGT. This CDR3 is built from 13 residues. In nucleotides, the CDR3 is TGTGCCAGCAGTTCCGACAGCTCCTACGAGCAGTACTTC. This codes for CASSSDSSYEQYF.

The chain links TRBV19 to TRBJ2-1; 10 bases map to TRBD2. The V and J ends lost 5 bases and 6 bases, in that order; junction bases with no gene match: 7. This CDR3 has 15 amino acids. Germline V gives CDR1 LNHDA, CDR2 SQIVND (reference sequence). The CDR3: CASSWASGRGNEQFF. As DNA, the CDR3 is TGTGCCAGTAGTTGGGCTAGCGGGAGAGGCAATGAGCAGTTCTTC.

By sample fraction, this clone is medium-sized. The V and J genes are TRBV19 and TRBJ2-1, with a tentative D call TRBD2 (5 bases). The V gene lost 1 base and the J gene lost 2 bases, with 9 bases spanning the gap. The germline V gene has CDR1 LNHDA and CDR2 SQIVND (reference sequence). The CDR3 is 15 residues long. The DNA of the CDR3 is TGTGCCAGTAGTATAGGGGGAGAACCCTACAATGAGCAGTTCTTC. It translates to CASSIGGEPYNEQFF.

V usage is TRBV6-6 and J usage is TRBJ1-2; 7 bases match TRBD1. The CDR3 runs to 12 residues. Unmatched junction bases numbered 5, after V lost 10 bases and J lost 3 bases. In germline, CDR1 is MNHNY, CDR2 SVGAGI (reference sequence). The CDR3 coding sequence is TGTGCCACCGAAGGGGGCGACTATGGCTACACCTTC. It specifies CATEGGDYGYTF.

The rearrangement links TRBV5-4 to TRBJ2-7, with D possibly being TRBD1 (6 bases). The CDR3 contains 16 residues. CDR1 and CDR2 from the germline V gene are SGHNT and YYREEE (reference sequence). V shed 0 bases and J shed 6 bases, with 19 bases lying between them. The CDR3 is CASSLDITGLLGEQYF. DNA for the CDR3: TGTGCCAGCAGCTTGGACATAACAGGGCTCCTTGGCGAGCAGTACTTC.

The chain employs TRBV6-5 and TRBJ2-7, with TRBD2 identical over 7 bases. The CDR3 covers 15 residues. Germline V gene data show CDR1 as MNHEY and CDR2 as SVGAGI. Trimming took 0 bases from V and 0 from J; bases not matched to a gene: 2. The CDR3 region is CASSYSPSGSYEQYF. In DNA, the CDR3 is TGTGCCAGCAGTTACTCTCCTAGCGGCTCCTACGAGCAGTACTTC.

The chain carries TRBV5-6 and TRBJ1-5, with D possibly TRBD1 on 5 matching bases. The V gene's germline CDR1 is SGHDT and CDR2 YYEEEE. This CDR3 contains 14 residues. V was cut by 3 bases and J by 2 bases, with 9 bases left in between. CDR3 sequence reads: CASSSGWGNQPQHF. CDR3 sequence (DNA): TGTGCCAGCAGCTCAGGGTGGGGCAATCAGCCCCAGCATTTT.

The V call is TRBV18, the J call TRBJ2-1; D may be TRBD2 (5 bases). This CDR3 has 17 residues. In germline, CDR1 is KGHSH, CDR2 LQKENI. Trimming removed 3 bases from V and 10 bases from J, with 25 bases in between. CDR3 protein: CASSPLDSGLPLEEQFF. The CDR3 nucleotides are TGTGCCAGCTCACCTCTTGACTCAGGACTGCCTTTAGAGGAGCAGTTCTTC.

This chain connects TRBV4-1 to TRBJ2-7; unclear D gene. Per the germline V gene, CDR1 is MGHRA and CDR2 is YSYEKL. The CDR3 has 13 amino acids. Between the trimmed V and J ends, which lost 4 bases and 0 bases, there was a span of 7 bases. The CDR3 nucleotides read TGCGCCAGCAGCCTCCTTCGCTCCTACGAGCAGTACTTC. It translates to CASSLLRSYEQYF.

The chain carries TRBV5-4 and TRBJ1-1; a possible D gene is TRBD1 (5 bases). V was trimmed by 3 bases and J by 4 bases, leaving 10 bases between them. Looked up from germline, CDR1 is SGHNT and CDR2 is YYREEE (reference sequence). This CDR3 contains 13 residues. The CDR3 is CASSSREGTEAFF. In DNA, the CDR3 is TGTGCCAGCAGCTCCAGGGAAGGCACTGAAGCTTTCTTT.

The chain has TRBV5-4 and TRBJ2-3; tentative D call: TRBD1 (6 bases). Germline V gives CDR1 SGHNT, CDR2 YYREEE (reference sequence). The ends were cut back, 5 bases at V and 2 bases at J, with 12 bases in the middle. The CDR3 has 14 amino acids. The CDR3 spells CASSSGTFTDTQYF. CDR3 in DNA: TGTGCCAGCAGTTCCGGGACATTCACAGATACGCAGTATTTT.

The CDR3 nucleotides read TGTGCCAGCAGCTCCATGGCGGGGGGGCTCAATGAGCAGTTCTTC. It yields the protein CASSSMAGGLNEQFF. The V call is TRBV7-9, the J call TRBJ2-1; 9 bases fit TRBD2. V lost 4 bases and J lost 6; bases outside the gene matches: 7. The CDR3 is 15 amino acids. The germline V gene has CDR1 SEHNR and CDR2 FQNEAQ (reference sequence).

This rearrangement joins TRBV23-1 to TRBJ1-6; D is unclear. TRBV23-1 is annotated as an ORF whose role is uncertain. V lost 8 bases to trimming and J lost 17 bases, with 10 bases between them. The CDR3 length is 9 residues. CDR3 DNA sequence: TGCGCCAGCCGGGGTGGAATCCACTTT. Translated, it gives CASRGGIHF.